This note documents a single T cell receptor beta chain sequence. Antigen specificity is unknown. The data belong to a study of cytomegalovirus exposure and HLA in healthy donors. Study-wide points: Reports indicated that the classifier achieved high specificity and sensitivity in diagnosing cytomegalovirus status.

PCR amplification relied on 60 Vbeta primers (plus 13 Jbeta primers). Generated by immunoSEQ multiplex PCR, the TCRdb table keeps only in-frame clones and is missing some. The sample carries about 150,000 clones, roughly 82% recorded once. Germline-derived CDR1 and CDR2 are SGDLS and YYNGEE. Trimming shortened V by 0 bases and J by 2 bases, and 9 bases separated the two germline ends. This CDR3 comprises 15 residues. The chain joins TRBV9 to TRBJ2-1; TRBD2 is a possible D gene (5 bases). Specimen: PBMCs. This TCR came from a woman aged 45-60 years in good health and CMV-seropositive. The CDR3 nucleotides are TGTGCCAGCAGCGTAGTCGCCGGGGCCTACAATGAGCAGTTCTTC. It specifies CASSVVAGAYNEQFF. Full variable domain (outside the CDR3, taken from reference TRBV9 and TRBJ2-1): DSGVTQTPKHLITATGQRVTLRCSPRSGDLSVYWYQQSLDQGLQFLIQYYNGEERAKGNILERFSAQQFPDLHSELNLSSLELGDSALYFCASSVVAGAYNEQFFGPGTRLTVL.